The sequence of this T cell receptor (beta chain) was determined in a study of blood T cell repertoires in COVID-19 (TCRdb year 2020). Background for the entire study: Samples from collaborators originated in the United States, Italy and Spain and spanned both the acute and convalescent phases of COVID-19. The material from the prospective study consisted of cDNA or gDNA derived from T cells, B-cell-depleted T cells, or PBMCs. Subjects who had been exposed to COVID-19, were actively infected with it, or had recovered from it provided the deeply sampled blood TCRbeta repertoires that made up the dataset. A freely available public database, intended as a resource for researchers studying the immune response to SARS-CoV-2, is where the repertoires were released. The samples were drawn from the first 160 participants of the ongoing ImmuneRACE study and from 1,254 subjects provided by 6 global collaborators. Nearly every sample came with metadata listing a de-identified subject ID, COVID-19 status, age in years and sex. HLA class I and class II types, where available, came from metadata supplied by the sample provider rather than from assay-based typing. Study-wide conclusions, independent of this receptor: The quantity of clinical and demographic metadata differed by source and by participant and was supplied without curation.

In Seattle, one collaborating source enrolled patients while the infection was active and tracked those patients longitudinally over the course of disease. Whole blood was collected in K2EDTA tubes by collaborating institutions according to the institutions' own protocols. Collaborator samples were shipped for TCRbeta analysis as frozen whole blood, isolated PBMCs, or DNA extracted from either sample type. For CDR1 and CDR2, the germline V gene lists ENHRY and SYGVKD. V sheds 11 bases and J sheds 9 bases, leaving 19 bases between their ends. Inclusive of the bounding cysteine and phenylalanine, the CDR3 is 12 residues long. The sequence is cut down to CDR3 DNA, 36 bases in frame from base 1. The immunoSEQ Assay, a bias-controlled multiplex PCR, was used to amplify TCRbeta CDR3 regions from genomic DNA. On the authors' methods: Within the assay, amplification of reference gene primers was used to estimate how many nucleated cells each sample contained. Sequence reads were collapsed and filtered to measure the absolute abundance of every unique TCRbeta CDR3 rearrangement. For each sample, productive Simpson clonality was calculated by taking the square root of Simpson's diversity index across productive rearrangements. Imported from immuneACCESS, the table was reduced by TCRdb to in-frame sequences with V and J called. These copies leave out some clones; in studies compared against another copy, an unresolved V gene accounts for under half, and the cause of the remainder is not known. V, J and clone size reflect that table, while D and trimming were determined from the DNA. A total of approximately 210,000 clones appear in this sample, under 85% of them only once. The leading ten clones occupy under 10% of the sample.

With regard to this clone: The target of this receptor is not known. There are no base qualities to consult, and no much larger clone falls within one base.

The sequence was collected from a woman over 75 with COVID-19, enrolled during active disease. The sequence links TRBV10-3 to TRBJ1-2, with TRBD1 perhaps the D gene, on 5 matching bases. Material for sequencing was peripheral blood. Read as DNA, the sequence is TGTGCCTCAAGGGCGGGGCCCGAGAGCTACACCTTC. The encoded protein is CASRAGPESYTF.